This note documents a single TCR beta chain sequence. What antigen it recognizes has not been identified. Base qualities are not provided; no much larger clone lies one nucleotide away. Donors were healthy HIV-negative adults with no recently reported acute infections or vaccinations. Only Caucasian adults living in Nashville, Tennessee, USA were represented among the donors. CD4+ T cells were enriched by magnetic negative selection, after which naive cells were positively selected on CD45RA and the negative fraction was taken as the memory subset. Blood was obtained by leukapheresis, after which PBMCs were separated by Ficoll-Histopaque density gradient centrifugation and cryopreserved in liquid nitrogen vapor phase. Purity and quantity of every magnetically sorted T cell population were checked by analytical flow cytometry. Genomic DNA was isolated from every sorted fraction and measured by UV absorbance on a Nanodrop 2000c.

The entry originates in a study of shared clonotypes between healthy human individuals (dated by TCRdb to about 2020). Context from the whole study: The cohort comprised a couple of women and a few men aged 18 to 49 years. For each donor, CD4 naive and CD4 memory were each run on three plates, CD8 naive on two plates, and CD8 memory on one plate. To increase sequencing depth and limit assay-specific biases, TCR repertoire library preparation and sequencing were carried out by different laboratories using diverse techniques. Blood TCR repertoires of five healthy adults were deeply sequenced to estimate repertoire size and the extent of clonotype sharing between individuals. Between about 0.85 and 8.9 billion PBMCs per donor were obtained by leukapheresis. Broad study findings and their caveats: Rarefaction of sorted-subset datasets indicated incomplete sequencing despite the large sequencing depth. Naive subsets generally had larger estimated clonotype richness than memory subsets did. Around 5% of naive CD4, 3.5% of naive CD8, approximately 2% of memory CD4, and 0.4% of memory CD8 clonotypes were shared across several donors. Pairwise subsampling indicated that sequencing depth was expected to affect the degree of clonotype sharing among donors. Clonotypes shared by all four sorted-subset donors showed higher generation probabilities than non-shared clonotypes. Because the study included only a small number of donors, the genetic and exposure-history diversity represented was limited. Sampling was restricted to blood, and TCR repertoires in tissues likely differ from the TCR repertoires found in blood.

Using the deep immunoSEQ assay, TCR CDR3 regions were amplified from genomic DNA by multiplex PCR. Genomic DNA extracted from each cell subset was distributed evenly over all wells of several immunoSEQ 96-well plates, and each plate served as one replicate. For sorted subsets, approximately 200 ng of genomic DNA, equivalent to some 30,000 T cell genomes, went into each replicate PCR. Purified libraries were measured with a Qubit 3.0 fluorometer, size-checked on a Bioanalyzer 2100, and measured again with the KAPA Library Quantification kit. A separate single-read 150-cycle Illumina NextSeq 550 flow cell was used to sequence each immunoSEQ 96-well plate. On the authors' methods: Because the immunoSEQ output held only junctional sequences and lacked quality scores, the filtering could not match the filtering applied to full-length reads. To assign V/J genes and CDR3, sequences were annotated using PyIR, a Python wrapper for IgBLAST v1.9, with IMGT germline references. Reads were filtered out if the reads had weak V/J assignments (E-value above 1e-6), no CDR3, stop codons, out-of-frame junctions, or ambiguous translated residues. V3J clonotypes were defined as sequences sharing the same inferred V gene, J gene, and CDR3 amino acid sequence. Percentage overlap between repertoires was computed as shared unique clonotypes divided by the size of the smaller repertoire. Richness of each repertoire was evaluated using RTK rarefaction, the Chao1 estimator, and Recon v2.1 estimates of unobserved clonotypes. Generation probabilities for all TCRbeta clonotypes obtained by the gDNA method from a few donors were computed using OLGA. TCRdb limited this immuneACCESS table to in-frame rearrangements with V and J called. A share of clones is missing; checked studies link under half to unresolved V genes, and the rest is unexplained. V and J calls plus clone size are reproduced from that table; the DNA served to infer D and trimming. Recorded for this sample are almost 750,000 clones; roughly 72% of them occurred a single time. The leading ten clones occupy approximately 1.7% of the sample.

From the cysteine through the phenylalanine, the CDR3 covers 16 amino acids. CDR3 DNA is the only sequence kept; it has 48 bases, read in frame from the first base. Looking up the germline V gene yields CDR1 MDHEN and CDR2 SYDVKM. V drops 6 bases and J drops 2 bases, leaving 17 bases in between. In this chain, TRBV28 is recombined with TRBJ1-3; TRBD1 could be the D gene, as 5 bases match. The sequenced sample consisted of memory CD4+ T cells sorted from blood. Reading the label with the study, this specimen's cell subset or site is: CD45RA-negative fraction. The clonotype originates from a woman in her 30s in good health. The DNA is TGTGCCAGCAGCGCCTGGGGACCTCTCACTGGAAACACCATATATTTT. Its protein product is CASSAWGPLTGNTIYF.